The present entry profiles one T cell receptor (beta chain) with its context. This clonotype was picked up many times. Its antigen specificity is not known. Within one base of it there is no much larger clone, and no base qualities were kept. These data are taken from a study of T cells after yellow fever vaccination (dated 2019 in TCRdb). Study-wide context: Libraries from fractions with low cell numbers were prepared with the SMART-Seq v4 Ultra Low Input RNA kit. Blood was drawn at multiple timepoints before and after primary and secondary immunization, with bulk PBMC replicates and cell subsets isolated. Two healthy male donors, one aged 18 to 30 and one aged 30 to 39 years, were included in the cohort. Bulk TCR alpha and beta repertoires were sequenced longitudinally to track T-cell clones before and after primary and booster YFV17D yellow fever vaccination.

The treatment or condition label, read with the paper, signifies: live attenuated yellow fever vaccine strain. A standard Ficoll-Paque protocol was used to isolate PBMCs from peripheral blood. CD4 and CD8 T-cell fractions were isolated with Dynabeads CD4 and CD8 positive selection kits. TriZol was used to extract RNA from bulk PBMCs, CD4 and CD8 fractions, and dextramer-positive and dextramer-negative fractions. Overall results and qualifications from the work: Because abundant contaminating clonotypes from the bulk population could be contained in FACS-sorted repertoires, computational filtering was required. Because the study included only a couple of donors, the extent to which the findings can be generalized is limited. A small share of clonotypes was detected in both CD4 and CD8 compartments, with the overlap likely arising from convergent recombination. After the booster, most clones that had expanded after primary vaccination were detected again (roughly 96% of CD4 and about 88% of CD8), suggesting broad maintenance of memory. Compared with the primary T-cell response, the secondary T-cell response was weaker but faster, peaking on day 5 rather than day 15.

From the germline V gene, CDR1 is SGHRS and CDR2 is YFSETQ. There are 17 amino acids in the CDR3, from cysteine to phenylalanine inclusive. The entry retains the CDR3 DNA only, 51 bases that are in frame from base 1. The V and J ends are trimmed by 1 base and 0 bases, leaving 16 bases between them. Instrument used: Illumina NovaSeq 6000. TCR cDNA was synthesized by 5'RACE template switching, through which a universal primer site and unique molecular identifiers were introduced. Priming of cDNA synthesis was performed from both the TCR alpha and TCR beta constant segments. Libraries were amplified in two PCR steps, with sample barcodes and sequencing adapters added in the second step. Sequencing of libraries was done on Illumina HiSeq 2500 (2x100 bp) or NovaSeq (2x150 bp). Per the source publication's procedure: MIGEC was used to demultiplex reads and collapse the reads into UMI consensus sequences, and MiXCR was used for V(D)J alignment. Vaccine-responding clonotypes were defined with edgeR using replicate PBMC samples, requiring FDR below 0.01 and a log2 fold change above 5 up to day 15. Bulk clonotypes were assigned CD4 or CD8 identity according to which sequenced CD4 or CD8 repertoire held them at higher abundance. TCRdb trimmed public reads at Q25 via fastp, called clones via MiXCR and kept in-frame beta chains. Every entry covers one CDR3 protein and lists the most common genes and DNA from its rows. The V and J calls and clone size are TCRdb's, not the authors'. The sample includes some 200,000 distinct CDR3 sequences, with less than 3.5% observed a single time. The top ten hold less than 3.5% of the sample.

The chain is assembled from TRBV5-1 and TRBJ1-1, and perhaps TRBD1 as D gene, on 6 matching bases. Sequencing used CD4+ T cells sorted from PBMCs, obtained 10 days after the yellow fever booster vaccination. This clonotype originated in a man younger than 30 who received the YFV17D yellow fever vaccine. The nucleotide sequence reads as follows: TGCGCCAGCAGCTTGATCCGGGACACCGAGATGAACACTGAAGCTTTCTTT. Translated, it gives CASSLIRDTEMNTEAFF.